This TCR beta chain was sequenced in a study of identical twins. Findings and caveats of the study: Out-of-frame alpha sequences shared by twins showed excess low generation probability. Partial confounding of zero-insertion analyses by invariant MAIT and iNKT cells was possible.

Looked up from germline, CDR1 is DFQATT and CDR2 is SNEGSKA (reference sequence). The CDR3 consists of 14 residues. The V and J ends lost 3 bases and 8 bases respectively, with 18 bases between them. Donors uniformly comprised healthy Caucasians. Turning to this clonotype: As yet, its antigen is unknown.

A universal primer site was incorporated via template switching, and the cDNA contained unique molecular identifiers. One entry per CDR3 protein results from TCRdb running MiXCR on the 5' RACE reads. The data hold about 530,000 distinct CDR3 sequences, with approximately 20% observed a single time. This sample was shared with a second study, whose subject was yellow fever vaccine responses in identical twins.

Sequenced: CD4+ T cells sorted from blood. This receptor was identified in a woman under 30 in good health. The rearrangement links TRBV20-1 to TRBJ2-3; D unclear. CDR3 in DNA: TGCAGTGCTAGTCCCACCTCACACCCAGGTACGCAGTATTTT. Translation gives CSASPTSHPGTQYF.